These 14 T cell receptor beta chains share one sample of origin, sequenced in a study of T cell repertoires in cytomegalovirus infection. TCRdb independently ran MiXCR on the reads; one entry per CDR3 protein. This sample has under 30,000 distinct CDR3 sequences; approximately 22% occur once, and the top ten carry approximately 90%. Antigens for these TCRs are unknown. Sample: CD8+ T cells from cultured PBMCs, taken from culture after CMV antigen stimulation. The origin of the receptors is a human donor in good health (CMV status not recorded). Some clones in this sample may be carry-over from other donors' samples.

This clonotype was recorded many times. This rearrangement joins TRBV2 to TRBJ1-6; no reliable D call. This CDR3 has 15 residues. Per the germline V gene, CDR1 is SNHLY and CDR2 is FYNNEI. Trimming removed 7 bases from V and 1 base from J, with 11 bases in between. The CDR3 protein is CASIGIESYNSPLHF. The CDR3 DNA is TGTGCCAGCATCGGGATAGAATCCTATAATTCACCCCTCCACTTT. The variable domain in full, with the rest retrieved from reference TRBV2 and TRBJ1-6, is EPEVTQTPSHQVTQMGQEVILRCVPISNHLYFYWYRQILGQKVEFLVSFYNNEISEKSEIFDDQFSVERPDGSNFTLKIRSTKLEDSAMYFCASIGIESYNSPLHFGNGTRLTVT.

CDR3 sequence: CASSPPGGGLDTQYF. The CDR3 coding sequence is TGCGCCAGCAGCCCCCCTGGGGGGGGCCTAGATACGCAGTATTTT. The gene calls are TRBV4-3 and TRBJ2-3; TRBD2 is a possible D gene (7 bases). The CDR3 sequence is 15 residues long. CDR1 is LGHNA, CDR2 YSLEER, per germline. Trimming left V 4 bases short and J 5 bases short, with 16 bases between.

This clonotype was recorded many times. The chain recombines TRBV7-2 with TRBJ1-1; D is ambiguous. The CDR3 has 12 amino acids. Germline V gene data show CDR1 as SGHTA and CDR2 as FQGNSA. Trimming took 5 bases from V and 6 from J, leaving 10 bases between them. This CDR3 reads CASSLLSSEAFF. The DNA for the CDR3 is TGTGCCAGCAGCCTCCTGAGCTCTGAAGCTTTCTTT.

The chain recombines TRBV20-1 with TRBJ2-2, with D possibly TRBD1 on 6 matching bases. CDR1 is DFQATT and CDR2 is SNEGSKA in the germline V gene (reference sequence). This CDR3 comprises 17 residues. V lost 0 bases and J lost 6, with 20 bases in between. In nucleotides, the CDR3 is TGCAGTGCTAGAGACTTGTATATTGGGGGCGATTCCGGGGAGCTGTTTTTT. Translation gives CSARDLYIGGDSGELFF.

The chain employs TRBV4-3 and TRBJ2-2; D call uncertain. V lost 0 bases and J 5 bases, leaving 7 bases between the germline ends. The germline CDR1 and CDR2 sequences are LGHNA and YSLEER. The CDR3 length is 14 residues. The chain's CDR3 is CASSQEALTGELFF. In DNA, the CDR3 is TGCGCCAGCAGCCAAGAGGCACTTACCGGGGAGCTGTTTTTT.

This clonotype was seen more than once but under ten times. The V and J genes are TRBV7-9 and TRBJ2-7; D might be TRBD1 or TRBD2, each matching 5 bases. Per the germline V gene, CDR1 is SEHNR and CDR2 is FQNEAQ (reference sequence). The V and J ends lost 10 bases and 0 bases respectively, with 13 bases between them. This CDR3 comprises 13 residues. The CDR3 region has the DNA TGTGCCACCGGGACCGCGACCTCCTACGAGCAGTACTTC. Amino acids: CATGTATSYEQYF.

Turning to this clonotype: A much larger clone differs from this one at a single base, so this may be a read error. The chain links TRBV7-4 to TRBJ1-1; the D gene is possibly TRBD1 (6 bases). Deletions cut 5 bases from V and 3 bases from J, with 16 bases between. Germline V gene data show CDR1 as SGHVT and CDR2 as SQSDAQ. The CDR3 runs to 15 residues. DNA of the CDR3: TGTGCCAGCAGCGTGATAGGGGGTTCCCACACTGAAGCTTTCTTT. Translating it yields CASSVIGGSHTEAFF.

This chain links TRBV28 with TRBJ2-6; D perhaps matches TRBD2 (5 bases). The CDR3 contains 15 residues. The germline V gene has CDR1 MDHEN and CDR2 SYDVKM. The germline V and J ends were trimmed by 6 bases and 3 bases, with 12 bases remaining between them. DNA for the CDR3: TGTGCCAGCAGCCGGACTTTAAGTGGGGCCAACGTCCTGACTTTC. Its translation is CASSRTLSGANVLTF.

The chain uses TRBV6-6 and TRBJ2-7; D is perhaps TRBD2 (7 bases). Germline assignment: CDR1 MNHNY and CDR2 SVGAGI (reference sequence). The CDR3 sequence is 14 residues long. V was shortened by 8 bases and J by 2 bases, with 16 bases between the two germline ends. This CDR3 is CASRKEGGPYEQYF. The CDR3 coding sequence is TGTGCCAGCCGAAAAGAGGGGGGGCCCTACGAGCAGTACTTC.

This chain uses TRBV4-3 with TRBJ2-3, with D maybe TRBD1 (5 bases). The CDR3 is made up of 16 amino acids. Trimming left V 0 bases short and J 4 bases short, with 14 bases between. Germline CDR1 and CDR2: LGHNA and YSLEER. The CDR3 reads CASSQDGGTGADTQYF. The DNA of the CDR3 is TGCGCCAGCAGCCAAGACGGCGGCACAGGTGCAGATACGCAGTATTTT.

This clonotype was detected many times. CDR3 sequence: CATSRDPPEADTDSYEQYF. In DNA, the CDR3 is TGTGCCACCAGCAGAGATCCCCCAGAGGCGGATACAGACTCCTACGAGCAGTACTTC. The chain links TRBV15 to TRBJ2-7; no firm D call. V was shortened by 0 bases and J by 0 bases, with 21 bases between the two germline ends. Per the germline V gene, CDR1 is LNHNV and CDR2 is YYDKDF (reference sequence). This CDR3 is 19 amino acids long.

The V call is TRBV4-1, the J call TRBJ1-5; no clear D gene. V was trimmed by 0 bases and J by 5 bases, leaving 8 bases between them. This CDR3 is built from 14 residues. CDR1 is MGHRA and CDR2 is YSYEKL in the germline V gene. Here the CDR3 reads CASSQDRRDQPQHF. The CDR3, as DNA: TGCGCCAGCAGCCAAGACAGGAGGGATCAGCCCCAGCATTTT.

This clonotype occurred a few times. This chain uses TRBV9 with TRBJ2-5; D possibly corresponds to TRBD2 (5 bases). The CDR3 contains 14 residues. Germline V gene data show CDR1 as SGDLS and CDR2 as YYNGEE. V was shortened by 4 bases and J by 2 bases, with 12 bases between the two germline ends. Here the CDR3 reads CASSTGSPQETQYF. For the CDR3, the DNA is TGTGCCAGCAGCACTGGGAGCCCGCAAGAGACCCAGTACTTC.

The V and J genes are TRBV2 and TRBJ1-5; 11 positions match TRBD1. The germline gives CDR1 SNHLY, CDR2 FYNNEI. This CDR3 comprises 14 residues. J gave up 6 bases and V 5 bases, and 3 bases lay outside the gene matches. CDR3 DNA: TGTGCCAGCAGTACCGGGACAGGGGGTCAGCCCCAGCATTTT. Protein product: CASSTGTGGQPQHF.